The rows below give T cell receptor beta chains drawn from one sample of a study of cytomegalovirus exposure and HLA in healthy donors. Sequencing used immunoSEQ multiplex PCR; TCRdb keeps in-frame clones, though not all of them. This repertoire shows around 200,000 clones, around three quarters found once; its top ten account for 1.6%. Material for sequencing was PBMCs. These receptors were taken from a woman between 18 and 30 years old in good health and CMV-seronegative. CDR3s leave out the opening cysteine and the closing phenylalanine or tryptophan. A D gene is named only where the DNA matches it firmly.

>TRBV11-3|TRBD1
ASSLGGQGAQGNQPQH
>TRBV2|NA
ASSSRPETQY
>TRBV29-1|NA
SVDLGIYGYT
>TRBV7-2|TRBD1
ASSPTGEETQY
>TRBV21-1|NA
ASRESQGGEQY
>TRBV7-8|TRBD1
ASSLESLTGASRAF
>TRBV4-1|NA
ASSQVSLLSYNEQF
>TRBV28|NA
ASSFAAGRGFEKLF
>TRBV30|NA
AWSPGAGDVQPQH
>TRBV9|NA
ASSTLGVGMNTEAF
>TRBV28|NA
ASSLGQTQETQY
>TRBV28|NA
ASRSDTGLGTQY
>TRBV10-3|TRBD2
ATQGMRGGILNNEQF
>TRBV11-3|TRBD1
ASSLQGARNEQF
>TRBV6-1|NA
ASSINRGNTEAF
>TRBV27|NA
ASSLDNTYEQY
>TRBV29-1|NA
SVTDGANYGYT
>TRBV5-1|NA
ASSLGGGGSYEQY
>TRBV30|NA
AWTAGDGYT
>TRBV6-1|NA
ASSEVGEGTEAF
>TRBV29-1|NA
SVVASDRNTEAF
>TRBV7-2|NA
ASSQSRNNEQF
>TRBV2|NA
ASSGIGVGGYT